What follows are 4 T cell receptor beta chains derived from one specimen sequenced in a study of immune cell composition in non-small cell lung cancer. The data were produced by immunoSEQ multiplex PCR, yet TCRdb's version contains in-frame clones alone and is incomplete. The data show 6,400 or so clones, approximately 80% seen once. Input material: lung tumor tissue. Receptors originate from a human donor with non-small cell lung cancer.

V usage is TRBV21-1 and J usage is TRBJ1-2. TRBV21-1 is labeled a pseudogene. CDR3 size: 17 residues. The CDR3 spells CASSKEGGGIDNYGYTF. CDR3 in DNA: TGTGCCAGCAGCAAAGAAGGAGGAGGGATAGACAACTATGGCTACACCTTC.

The chain carries TRBV5-1 and TRBJ2-1, with 7 nucleotides matching TRBD1. The germline CDR1 and CDR2 sequences are SGHRS and YFSETQ. The CDR3 loop spans 16 amino acids. The J segment lost 0 bases and the V segment lost 3 bases, leaving 6 bases of the junction unmatched. Written as DNA, the CDR3 is TGCGCCAGCAGCTGGGTTGGGGACAGCTCCTACAATGAGCAGTTCTTC. This encodes CASSWVGDSSYNEQFF.

The chain is built from TRBV19 and TRBJ1-2; D is ambiguous. The CDR3 extends over 15 amino acids. Trimming stripped 5 bases from V and 0 bases from J, with 13 bases between. CDR1 LNHDA and CDR2 SQIVND come from the germline V gene (reference sequence). This CDR3 is CASSLRHLTNYGYTF. Written as DNA, the CDR3 is TGTGCCAGTAGTTTACGACACCTGACTAACTATGGCTACACCTTC.

The CDR3: CASSQGQGILNEQFF. CDR3 bases: TGTGCCAGCAGCCAAGGGCAGGGTATTTTAAATGAGCAGTTCTTC. This chain uses TRBV4-2 with TRBJ2-1; maybe TRBD1 (5 bases). The CDR3 totals 15 residues. Germline CDR1 reads LGHNA; CDR2 reads YNFKEQ. Trimming shortened V by 1 base and J by 7 bases, and 14 bases separated the two germline ends.